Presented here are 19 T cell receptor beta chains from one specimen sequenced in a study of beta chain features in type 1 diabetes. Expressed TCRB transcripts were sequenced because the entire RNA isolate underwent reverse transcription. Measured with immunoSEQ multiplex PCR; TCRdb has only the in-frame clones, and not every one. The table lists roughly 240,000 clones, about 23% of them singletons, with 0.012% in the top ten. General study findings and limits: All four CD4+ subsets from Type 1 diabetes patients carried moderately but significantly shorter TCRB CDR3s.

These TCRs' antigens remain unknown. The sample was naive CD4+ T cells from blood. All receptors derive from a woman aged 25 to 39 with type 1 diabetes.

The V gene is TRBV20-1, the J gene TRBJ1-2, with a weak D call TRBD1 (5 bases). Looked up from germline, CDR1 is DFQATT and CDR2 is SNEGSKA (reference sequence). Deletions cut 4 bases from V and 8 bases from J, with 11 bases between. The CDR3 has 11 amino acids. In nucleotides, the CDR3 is TGCAGTGCTAAAGACAGTTCCGGCTACACCTTC. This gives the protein CSAKDSSGYTF.

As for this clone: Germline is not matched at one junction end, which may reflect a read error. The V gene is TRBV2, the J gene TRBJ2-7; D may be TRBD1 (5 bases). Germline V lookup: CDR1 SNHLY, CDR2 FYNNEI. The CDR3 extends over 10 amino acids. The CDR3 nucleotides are TGTGCCAGCGGTGCCTCCGTGGGGCACTTC. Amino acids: CASGASVGHF.

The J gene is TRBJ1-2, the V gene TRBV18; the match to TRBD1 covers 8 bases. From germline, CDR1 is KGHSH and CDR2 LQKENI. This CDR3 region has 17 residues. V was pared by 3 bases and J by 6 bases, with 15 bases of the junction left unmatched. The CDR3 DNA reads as TGTGCCAGCTCACCCACTGCAACCAGGGGGCTAACTGATGGCTACACCTTC. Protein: CASSPTATRGLTDGYTF.

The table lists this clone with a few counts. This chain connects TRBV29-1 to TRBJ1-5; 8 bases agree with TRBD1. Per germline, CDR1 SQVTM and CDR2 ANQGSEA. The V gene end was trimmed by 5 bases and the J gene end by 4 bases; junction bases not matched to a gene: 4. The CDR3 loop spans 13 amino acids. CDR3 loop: CSVRQGLNQPQHF. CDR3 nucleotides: TGCAGCGTTCGACAGGGGTTGAATCAGCCCCAGCATTTT.

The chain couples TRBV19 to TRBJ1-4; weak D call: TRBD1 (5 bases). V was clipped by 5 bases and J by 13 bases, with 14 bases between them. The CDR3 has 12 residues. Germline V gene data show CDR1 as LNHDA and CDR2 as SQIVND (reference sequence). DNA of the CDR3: TGTGCCAGTAGTGTCGACAGTGCACCACTGTTTTTT. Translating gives CASSVDSAPLFF. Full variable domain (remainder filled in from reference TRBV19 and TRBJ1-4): DGGITQSPKYLFRKEGQNVTLSCEQNLNHDAMYWYRQDPGQGLRLIYYSQIVNDFQKGDIAEGYSVSREKKESFPLTVTSAQKNPTAFYLCASSVDSAPLFFGSGTQLSVL.

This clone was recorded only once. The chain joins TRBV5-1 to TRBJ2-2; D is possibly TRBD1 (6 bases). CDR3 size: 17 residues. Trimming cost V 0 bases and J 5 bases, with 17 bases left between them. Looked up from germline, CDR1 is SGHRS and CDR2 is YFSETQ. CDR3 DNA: TGCGCCAGCAGCTTGGCCCCCGGACAGCCGGGGACCGGGGAGCTGTTTTTT. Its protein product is CASSLAPGQPGTGELFF.

CDR3 coding DNA: TGTGCCAGTAGGACCGGAGGAGGGCGGAACACCGGGGAGCTGTTTTTT. Translating gives CASRTGGGRNTGELFF. The chain carries TRBV19 and TRBJ2-2, with D perhaps TRBD2 (6 bases). CDR1 and CDR2 (germline): LNHDA, SQIVND (reference sequence). The CDR3 runs 16 residues. Trimming took 6 bases from V and 1 from J, leaving 15 bases between them.

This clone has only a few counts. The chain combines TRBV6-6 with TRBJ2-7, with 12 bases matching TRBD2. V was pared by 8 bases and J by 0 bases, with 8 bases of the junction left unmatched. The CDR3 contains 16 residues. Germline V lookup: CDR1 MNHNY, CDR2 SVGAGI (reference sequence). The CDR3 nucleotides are TGTGCCAGCCTAGGGACTAGCGGGCGGAGCTCCTACGAGCAGTACTTC. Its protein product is CASLGTSGRSSYEQYF.

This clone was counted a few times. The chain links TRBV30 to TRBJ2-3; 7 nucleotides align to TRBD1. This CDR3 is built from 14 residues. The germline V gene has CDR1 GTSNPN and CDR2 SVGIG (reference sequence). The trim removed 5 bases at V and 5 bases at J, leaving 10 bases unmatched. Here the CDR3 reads CAWASRGRKDTQYF. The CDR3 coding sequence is TGTGCCTGGGCCTCGAGGGGGCGGAAAGATACGCAGTATTTT.

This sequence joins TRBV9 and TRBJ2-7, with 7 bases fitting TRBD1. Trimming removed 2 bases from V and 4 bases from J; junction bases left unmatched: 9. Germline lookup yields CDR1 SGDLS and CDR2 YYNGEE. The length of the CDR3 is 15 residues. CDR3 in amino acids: CASSVGDSQIYEQYF. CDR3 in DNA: TGTGCCAGCAGCGTCGGGGACAGCCAAATTTACGAGCAGTACTTC.

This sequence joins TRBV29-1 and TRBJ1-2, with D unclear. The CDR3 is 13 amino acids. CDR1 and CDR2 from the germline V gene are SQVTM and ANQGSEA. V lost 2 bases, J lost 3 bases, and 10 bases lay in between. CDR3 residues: CSVESQVDYGYTF. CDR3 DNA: TGCAGCGTTGAAAGTCAGGTGGACTATGGCTACACCTTC.

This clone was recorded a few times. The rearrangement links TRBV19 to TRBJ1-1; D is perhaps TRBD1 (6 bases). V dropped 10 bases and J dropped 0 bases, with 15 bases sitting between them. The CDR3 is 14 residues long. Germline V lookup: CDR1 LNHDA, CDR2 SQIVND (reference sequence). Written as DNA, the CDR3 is TGTGCCACAAAACAGGGTCTCTTGAACACTGAAGCTTTCTTT. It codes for CATKQGLLNTEAFF.

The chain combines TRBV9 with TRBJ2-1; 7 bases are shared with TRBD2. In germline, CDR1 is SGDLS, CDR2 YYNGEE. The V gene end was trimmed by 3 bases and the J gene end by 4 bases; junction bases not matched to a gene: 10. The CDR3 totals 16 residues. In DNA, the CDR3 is TGTGCCAGCAGCGCAGATCCCGGGACTACTTACAATGAGCAGTTCTTC. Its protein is CASSADPGTTYNEQFF.

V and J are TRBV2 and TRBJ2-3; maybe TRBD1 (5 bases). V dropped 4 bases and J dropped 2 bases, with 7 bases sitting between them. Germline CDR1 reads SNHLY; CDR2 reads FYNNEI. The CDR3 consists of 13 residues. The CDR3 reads CASSGQLTDTQYF. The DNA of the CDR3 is TGTGCCAGCAGTGGACAGCTCACAGATACGCAGTATTTT. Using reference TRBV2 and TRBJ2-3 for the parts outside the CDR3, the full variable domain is EPEVTQTPSHQVTQMGQEVILRCVPISNHLYFYWYRQILGQKVEFLVSFYNNEISEKSEIFDDQFSVERPDGSNFTLKIRSTKLEDSAMYFCASSGQLTDTQYFGPGTRLTVL.

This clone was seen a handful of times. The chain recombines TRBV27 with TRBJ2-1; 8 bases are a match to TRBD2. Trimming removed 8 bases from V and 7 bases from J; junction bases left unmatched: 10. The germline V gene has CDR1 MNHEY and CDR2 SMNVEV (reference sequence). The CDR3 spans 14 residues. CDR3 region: CASFGLAGSNEQFF. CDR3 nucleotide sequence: TGTGCCAGCTTCGGACTAGCTGGATCTAATGAGCAGTTCTTC.

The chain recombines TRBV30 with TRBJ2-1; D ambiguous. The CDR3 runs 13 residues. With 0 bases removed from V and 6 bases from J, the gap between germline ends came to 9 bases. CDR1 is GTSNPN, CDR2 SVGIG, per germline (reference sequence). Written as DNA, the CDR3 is TGTGCCTGGAGTGTACTCCAGGTCAATGAGCAGTTCTTC. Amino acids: CAWSVLQVNEQFF.

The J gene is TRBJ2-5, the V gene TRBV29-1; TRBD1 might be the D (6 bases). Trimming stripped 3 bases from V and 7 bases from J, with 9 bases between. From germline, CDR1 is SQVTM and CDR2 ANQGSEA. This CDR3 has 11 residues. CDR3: CSVDSGVTQYF. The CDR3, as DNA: TGCAGCGTTGACTCAGGGGTGACCCAGTACTTC.

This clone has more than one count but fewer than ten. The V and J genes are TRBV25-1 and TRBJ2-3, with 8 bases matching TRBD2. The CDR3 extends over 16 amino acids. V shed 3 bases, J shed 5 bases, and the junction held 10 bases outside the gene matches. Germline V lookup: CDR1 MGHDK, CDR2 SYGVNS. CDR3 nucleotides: TGTGCCAGCAGTGAGTCGGGCGGGAGGTGGATAGATACGCAGTATTTT. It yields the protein CASSESGGRWIDTQYF.

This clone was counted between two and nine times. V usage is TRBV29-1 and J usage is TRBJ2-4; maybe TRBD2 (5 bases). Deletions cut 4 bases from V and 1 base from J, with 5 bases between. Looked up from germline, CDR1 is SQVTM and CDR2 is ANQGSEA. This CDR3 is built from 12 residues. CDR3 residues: CSVAGAKNIQYF. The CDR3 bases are TGCAGCGTTGCGGGGGCCAAAAACATTCAGTACTTC. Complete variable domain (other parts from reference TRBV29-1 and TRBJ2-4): SAVISQKPSRDICQRGTSLTIQCQVDSQVTMMFWYRQQPGQSLTLIATANQGSEATYESGFVIDKFPISRPNLTFSTLTVSNMSPEDSSIYLCSVAGAKNIQYFGAGTRLSVL.